What follows describes a single TCR beta chain. This sample was included in a study of PD-1 blockade in classical Hodgkin lymphoma. As for time point: cycle 4 day 1 (C4D1), after five to seven weeks of nivolumab. In every patient, relapse followed autologous stem cell transplantation, while exposure to brentuximab vedotin differed. CDR1 and CDR2 from the germline V gene are PRHDT and FYEKMQ (reference sequence). The CDR3 consists of 17 residues. The V and J ends lost 0 bases and 12 bases, in that order; junction bases with no gene match: 17. Using immunoSEQ multiplex PCR, the repertoire was profiled, and TCRdb retains in-frame clones only, with some absent. Here the sample spans roughly 90,000 clones, 75% to 85% being singletons.

This TCR was sampled from a human donor with classical Hodgkin lymphoma. The V and J genes are TRBV13 and TRBJ2-1, with TRBD2 identical over 7 bases. The sequencing used peripheral blood mononuclear cells (PBMCs), collected before the fourth cycle of nivolumab. CDR3 sequence reads: CASSLGIGAGRGTGQFF. The DNA of the CDR3 is TGTGCCAGCAGCTTAGGAATTGGAGCGGGACGGGGAACGGGGCAGTTCTTC.